This record concerns one T cell receptor beta chain sequence. Its antigen is unknown. No base-level quality is on record; no much larger clone is a single base apart. The data belong to a study of blood T cell repertoires in COVID-19 (dated by TCRdb to the early 2020s). Describing the broader study: Collaborator samples came from the United States, Italy and Spain and covered acute and convalescent phases of COVID-19. The prospective study material was composed of cDNA or gDNA derived from T cells, B-cell-depleted T cells, or PBMCs. Subjects who had been exposed to COVID-19, were actively infected with it, or had recovered from it provided the deeply sampled blood TCRbeta repertoires that made up the dataset. The repertoires were released in a freely available public database meant as a resource for research on the immune response to SARS-CoV-2. The samples were drawn from two sources: the first 160 participants of the ongoing ImmuneRACE study, and 1,200 or so subjects contributed by 6 global collaborators. A de-identified subject ID, COVID-19 status, age in years and sex were almost always included in the sample metadata. HLA class I and class II types, where available, came from metadata supplied by the sample provider rather than from assay-based typing.

Collaborating institutions collected whole blood in K2EDTA tubes following their own protocols. For TCRbeta analysis, collaborator samples were shipped as frozen whole blood, as isolated PBMCs, or as DNA extracted from either sample type. TCRbeta CDR3 regions were amplified from genomic DNA using the immunoSEQ Assay, a bias-controlled multiplex PCR. Under the source paper's analysis protocol: Nucleated cell counts per sample were estimated from amplification of reference gene primers within the assay. Sequence reads were collapsed and filtered to measure the absolute abundance of every unique TCRbeta CDR3 rearrangement. For each sample, productive Simpson clonality was calculated as the square root of Simpson's diversity index across productive rearrangements. TCRdb provides this immuneACCESS table in a form limited to in-frame rearrangements. Some clones are lacking; in checked studies, under half of them reflect an unresolved V gene, and why the rest are absent is not known. V, J and clone size derive from that table, while D and trimming were established from the DNA sequence. The sample yields about 170,000 clones; about 88% were counted once. Together, the top ten hold 7% to 8% of the sample.

Compared with germline, V lacks 4 bases and J lacks 11 bases; bases without a gene match: 15. CDR3 length: 16 amino acids, cysteine to phenylalanine. The only DNA kept is the CDR3, 48 bases in frame from the first base. CDR1 and CDR2, per the germline V gene (reference sequence), are LGHDT and YNNKEL. Broader findings and caveats from the paper: How much clinical and demographic metadata was included differed by source and by participant, and the metadata was provided uncurated.

The rearrangement joined TRBV3-1 (or the pseudogene TRBV3-2) to TRBJ2-1; 9 junctional bases match TRBD1. The receptor comes from a woman older than 75 in a cohort sampled during active or convalescent COVID-19. The material sequenced was peripheral blood. This receptor has the CDR3 CASSPIGGTGTIKQFF. In nucleotide form, the sequence is TGTGCCAGCAGCCCAATAGGGGGGACAGGGACGATAAAGCAGTTCTTC.